This passage covers 27 T cell receptor beta chains from one sample sequenced in a study of T cells after yellow fever vaccination (dated 2019 in TCRdb). The protocol used for the library was 5' RACE. Sequencing took place on an Illumina NovaSeq 6000. Using fastp at Q25 and MiXCR, TCRdb reprocessed the public reads and kept productive beta chains. When rows share a CDR3 protein, they turn into one entry using the most common DNA and genes. Counted in this sample were about 350,000 distinct CDR3 sequences; around an eighth of them appeared once. 3.2% of the sample is taken by the ten largest. The treatment or condition label on this specimen signifies: live attenuated yellow fever vaccine strain. Specimen: CD4+ T cells sorted from PBMCs, collected 15 days after the yellow fever booster vaccination. These receptors were collected from a man aged 18-30 years who received the YFV17D yellow fever vaccine.

This clonotype has only a few counts. J is TRBJ1-1 and V is TRBV5-1; 7 bases are shared with TRBD1. The ends lost 3 bases at V and 4 bases at J; junction bases unmatched: 6. The CDR3 is 14 residues long. Germline V gene lookup returns CDR1 SGHRS and CDR2 YFSETQ. CDR3 residues: CASSYGTAGTEAFF. Written as DNA, the CDR3 is TGCGCCAGCAGCTATGGGACAGCGGGCACTGAAGCTTTCTTT. Together with reference TRBV5-1 and TRBJ1-1, the CDR3 gives the full variable domain: KAGVTQTPRYLIKTRGQQVTLSCSPISGHRSVSWYQQTPGQGLQFLFEYFSETQRNKGNFPGRFSGRQFSNSRSEMNVSTLELGDSALYLCASSYGTAGTEAFFGQGTRLTVV.

The V and J genes are TRBV6-6 and TRBJ2-5; D is uncertain. CDR3 length: 12 residues. Trimming took 7 bases from V and 5 from J, leaving 11 bases between them. Germline V gene lookup returns CDR1 MNHNY and CDR2 SVGAGI (reference sequence). For the CDR3, the DNA is TGTGCCAGCACTCTACTCGGGGAGACCCAGTACTTC. Translated, it gives CASTLLGETQYF.

This clonotype was counted a few times. The J gene is TRBJ2-7, the V gene TRBV6-5, with 9 bases matching TRBD1. The V segment lost 6 bases and the J segment 0 bases; nucleotides outside the gene matches: 3. This CDR3 is built from 14 residues. Germline loops: CDR1 MNHEY, CDR2 SVGAGI. The DNA for the CDR3 is TGTGCCAGCAGCAGGGGACAGGGCTCCTACGAGCAGTACTTC. This translates into CASSRGQGSYEQYF.

The genes are TRBV20-1 and TRBJ1-5; no definite D call. V was clipped by 1 base and J by 9 bases, with 16 bases between them. CDR1 and CDR2 (germline): DFQATT, SNEGSKA (reference sequence). This CDR3 contains 14 residues. In DNA form, the CDR3 reads TGCAGTGCTAGAGTTCAAGGAACCCTGCGGCCCCAGCATTTT. Translation: CSARVQGTLRPQHF.

This chain connects TRBV2 to TRBJ2-3, with D perhaps given as TRBD1 or TRBD2 (5 bases each). CDR1 and CDR2 (germline): SNHLY, FYNNEI. Trimming left V 8 bases short and J 4 bases short, with 13 bases between. This CDR3 is built from 13 residues. Written as DNA, the CDR3 is TGTGCCAGCCTTAGGGACCGTTCAGATACGCAGTATTTT. This translates into CASLRDRSDTQYF.

This clonotype was picked up a small number of times. The chain carries TRBV27 and TRBJ2-3, with 12 bases lining up with TRBD2. The V gene end was trimmed by 4 bases and the J gene end by 2 bases; junction bases not matched to a gene: 4. The CDR3 length is 16 residues. Germline-derived CDR1 and CDR2 are MNHEY and SMNVEV (reference sequence). The CDR3 nucleotides are TGTGCCAGCAGTTCACTAGCGGGGGGATACACAGATACGCAGTATTTT. It codes for CASSSLAGGYTDTQYF.

The chain links TRBV5-5 to TRBJ1-5; 10 nucleotides match TRBD1. Trimming took 4 bases from V and 1 from J; bases not matched to a gene: 8. In germline, CDR1 is SGHKS, CDR2 YYEKEE (reference sequence). This CDR3 contains 17 residues. The CDR3 DNA reads as TGTGCCAGCAGCCCTGGGACAGGGGTACGGAGCAATCAGCCCCAGCATTTT. As protein: CASSPGTGVRSNQPQHF.

The rearrangement joins TRBV28 to TRBJ2-5; possibly TRBD1 for D (6 bases). The V and J ends lost 6 bases and 7 bases respectively, with 18 bases between them. This CDR3 contains 14 residues. Looked up from germline, CDR1 is MDHEN and CDR2 is SYDVKM. CDR3: CASSPGQSPGTQYF. The DNA for the CDR3 is TGTGCCAGCAGCCCGGGACAATCCCCGGGGACCCAGTACTTC.

The V gene is TRBV6-2 or TRBV6-3, the J gene TRBJ1-5; TRBD1 matches at 8 bases. This CDR3 is 14 amino acids long. V lost 7 bases and J lost 4; bases outside the gene matches: 6. Germline assignment: CDR1 MNHEY and CDR2 SVGEGT. DNA of the CDR3: TGTGCCAGCACCCAGGGGGCGCGGAATCAGCCCCAGCATTTT. It specifies CASTQGARNQPQHF.

This clonotype was seen many times. The chain uses TRBV2 and TRBJ2-5; the D gene is possibly TRBD2 (6 bases). The germline V gene has CDR1 SNHLY and CDR2 FYNNEI. Trimming stripped 5 bases from V and 1 base from J, with 8 bases between. The CDR3 extends over 13 amino acids. The CDR3 loop is CASSKEGQETQYF. The CDR3 DNA is TGTGCCAGCAGTAAGGAGGGCCAAGAGACCCAGTACTTC.

In its sample, this clonotype was seen many times. The V gene is TRBV7-2, the J gene TRBJ2-1; D gene ambiguous. V lost 5 bases, J lost 8 bases, and 16 bases lay in between. Germline CDR1 SGHTA, CDR2 FQGNSA. This CDR3 spans 14 amino acids. The CDR3 protein is CASSIVPLVDEQFF. DNA of the CDR3: TGTGCCAGCAGCATTGTACCGTTGGTCGATGAGCAGTTCTTC.

This clonotype has ten or more counts. CDR3 in DNA: TGTGCCAGCAGTCCCAGGGACACTGAAGCTTTCTTT. This codes for CASSPRDTEAFF. The gene calls are TRBV12-3 or TRBV12-4 and TRBJ1-1, with D possibly being TRBD1 (5 bases). This CDR3 has 12 residues. With 5 bases removed from V and 3 bases from J, the gap between germline ends came to 7 bases.

The chain is built from TRBV2 and TRBJ1-2; tentative D call: TRBD1 (5 bases). CDR3 size: 15 residues. The germline V gene has CDR1 SNHLY and CDR2 FYNNEI. The V and J ends lost 6 bases and 4 bases respectively, with 18 bases between them. The CDR3 DNA follows: TGTGCCAGCAGGGTGGACAATTTCGACTCCTATGGCTACACCTTC. The encoded protein is CASRVDNFDSYGYTF.

The chain joins TRBV12-3 or TRBV12-4 to TRBJ2-3, with a weak D call TRBD2 (6 bases). V was clipped by 6 bases and J by 5 bases, with 15 bases between them. The CDR3 totals 14 residues. CDR3 loop: CASSLMGLGDTQYF. CDR3 coding DNA: TGTGCCAGCAGCCTCATGGGACTGGGAGATACGCAGTATTTT.

The J gene is TRBJ2-2, the V gene TRBV24-1; 9 bases match TRBD1. Germline CDR1 reads KGHDR; CDR2 reads SFDVKD. Unmatched junction bases numbered 3, after V lost 3 bases and J lost 5 bases. This CDR3 has 15 amino acids. The CDR3 here is CATSDPGTGTGELFF. The CDR3 region has the DNA TGTGCCACCAGTGATCCCGGGACAGGGACCGGGGAGCTGTTTTTT.

The V and J genes are TRBV30 and TRBJ2-7; TRBD1 matches at 7 bases. The CDR3 runs 14 residues. Looked up from germline, CDR1 is GTSNPN and CDR2 is SVGIG (reference sequence). J was trimmed by 2 bases and V by 8 bases; bases with no gene match: 12. CDR3 bases: TGTGCCAGTAGTGTCGGGACAGCCGCCTACGAGCAGTACTTC. Amino acid sequence: CASSVGTAAYEQYF.

This rearrangement joins TRBV7-2 to TRBJ2-3, with a possible D match to TRBD2 (5 bases). Germline values: CDR1 SGHTA, CDR2 FQGNSA. CDR3 length: 16 amino acids. V shed 4 bases and J shed 4 bases, with 18 bases lying between them. The CDR3 nucleotides read TGTGCCAGCAGCTCCGAGGCGTATCGGGGTGCAGATACGCAGTATTTT. This encodes CASSSEAYRGADTQYF.

This clonotype was seen only a few times. The rearrangement joins TRBV15 to TRBJ1-1; D not certain. The length of the CDR3 is 13 residues. Per germline, CDR1 LNHNV and CDR2 YYDKDF (reference sequence). The V end was cut by 3 bases, the J end by 3 bases, with 8 bases between. The CDR3 DNA is TGTGCCACCAGCAGGCAAAAGTACACTGAAGCTTTCTTT. Translating gives CATSRQKYTEAFF.

V gene TRBV4-3 combines with J gene TRBJ2-1; tentative D call: TRBD1 (6 bases). Trimming shortened V by 0 bases and J by 13 bases, and 13 bases separated the two germline ends. CDR1 is LGHNA and CDR2 is YSLEER in the germline V gene. The CDR3 is made up of 13 amino acids. CDR3 loop: CASSQDSGARQFF. The CDR3 nucleotides read TGCGCCAGCAGCCAAGATTCAGGGGCACGCCAGTTCTTC.

At least ten counts were recorded for this clonotype. For the CDR3, the DNA is TGTGCCAGCAGCGGACAGGGTTGGACTGAAGCTTTCTTT. It specifies CASSGQGWTEAFF. This chain connects TRBV7-8 to TRBJ1-1, with TRBD1 matching over 8 bases. This CDR3 spans 13 amino acids. Germline assignment: CDR1 SGHVS and CDR2 FQNEAQ. The J segment lost 5 bases and the V segment lost 5 bases, leaving 4 bases of the junction unmatched.

The chain couples TRBV6-2 or TRBV6-3 to TRBJ2-2; 10 positions agree with TRBD2. CDR1 is MNHEY and CDR2 is SVGEGT in the germline V gene. CDR3 length: 16 residues. J gave up 6 bases and V 10 bases, and 14 bases lay outside the gene matches. The CDR3 DNA follows: TGTGCCACAAGGTGGCTAGCGGGGGCCGTTGCCGGGGAGCTGTTTTTT. This codes for CATRWLAGAVAGELFF.

This clonotype was counted a few times. The chain has TRBV11-2 and TRBJ1-1; D is uncertain. The ends were cut back, 5 bases at V and 2 bases at J, with 18 bases in the middle. The CDR3 sequence is 16 residues long. In germline, CDR1 is SGHAT, CDR2 FQNNGV. The DNA of the CDR3 is TGTGCCAGCAGCCCCCCGCGTGGAGGCTTAAACACTGAAGCTTTCTTT. Residues: CASSPPRGGLNTEAFF.

V is TRBV6-2 or TRBV6-3 and J is TRBJ2-3; D gene uncertain. The CDR3 loop spans 13 amino acids. In germline, CDR1 is MNHEY, CDR2 SVGEGT. Trimming took 6 bases from V and 0 from J, leaving 7 bases between them. The CDR3 sequence is CASRNPSTDTQYF. In DNA, the CDR3 is TGTGCCAGCAGAAACCCTAGCACAGATACGCAGTATTTT.

This clonotype was detected a few times. The chain is built from TRBV7-9 and TRBJ2-1, with D maybe TRBD1 (6 bases). CDR1 and CDR2 (germline): SEHNR, FQNEAQ (reference sequence). V was cut by 2 bases and J by 6 bases, with 11 bases left in between. This CDR3 has 14 residues. The CDR3 protein is CASSLRTEFNEQFF. The CDR3 DNA is TGTGCCAGCAGCTTAAGGACAGAATTCAATGAGCAGTTCTTC.

This clonotype has a handful of counts. This sequence joins TRBV19 and TRBJ2-1; the D gene is possibly TRBD2 (7 bases). Per the germline V gene, CDR1 is LNHDA and CDR2 is SQIVND (reference sequence). Trimming left V 6 bases short and J 5 bases short, with 11 bases between. This CDR3 region has 13 residues. CDR3: CASSAGADNEQFF. The CDR3 DNA is TGTGCCAGTAGCGCGGGGGCGGACAATGAGCAGTTCTTC.

The chain links TRBV2 to TRBJ2-7; 7 bases match TRBD1. Germline loops: CDR1 SNHLY, CDR2 FYNNEI. V shed 4 bases and J 2 bases; nucleotides not matched to a gene: 11. The CDR3 is made up of 16 amino acids. CDR3 sequence: CASSGMTGTRPYEQYF. The CDR3 DNA follows: TGTGCCAGCAGTGGGATGACAGGGACAAGGCCCTACGAGCAGTACTTC.

V usage is TRBV5-1 and J usage is TRBJ2-3; 15 bases are shared with TRBD2. The ends lost 4 bases at V and 2 bases at J; junction bases unmatched: 5. The CDR3 sequence is 17 residues long. Germline CDR1 and CDR2: SGHRS and YFSETQ. CDR3 amino acids: CASSTGTSGGITDTQYF. In nucleotides, the CDR3 is TGCGCCAGCAGCACCGGGACTAGCGGGGGGATCACAGATACGCAGTATTTT. The entire variable domain, with the rest obtained from reference TRBV5-1 and TRBJ2-3, is as follows: KAGVTQTPRYLIKTRGQQVTLSCSPISGHRSVSWYQQTPGQGLQFLFEYFSETQRNKGNFPGRFSGRQFSNSRSEMNVSTLELGDSALYLCASSTGTSGGITDTQYFGPGTRLTVL.